The following is a TCR beta chain sequence with its context. Its antigen remains unknown. Germline loops: CDR1 SEHNR, CDR2 FQNEAQ (reference sequence). CDR3 length: 15 residues. The trim removed 4 bases at V and 8 bases at J, leaving 9 bases unmatched. This specimen comes from a study of T cells in Graves' hyperthyroidism and ophthalmopathy. General study findings and limits: The authors' 13 V-J model separated ophthalmopathy from stable hyperthyroidism.

The CDR3 regions of TCR beta were amplified from RNA transcripts. HTBI primers were employed in a first-round RT-PCR of the TCR CDR3. TCRdb independently ran MiXCR on the multiplex PCR reads; one entry per CDR3 protein. Of fewer than 450,000 distinct CDR3 sequences in the sample, about 15% were seen once. This TCR came from a woman in her 30s with Graves' hyperthyroidism that later progressed to Graves' ophthalmopathy. The rearrangement uses TRBV7-9 and TRBJ1-4, with 8 bases that match TRBD1. Sequencing input: blood. In DNA, the CDR3 is TGTGCCAGCAGCTCACCGACAGGGGTGGGCGAAAAACTGTTTTTT. It specifies CASSSPTGVGEKLFF. Combining the CDR3 with reference TRBV7-9 and TRBJ1-4 gives the whole variable domain DTGVSQNPRHKITKRGQNVTFRCDPISEHNRLYWYRQTLGQGPEFLTYFQNEAQLEKSRLLSDRFSAERPKGSFSTLEIQRTEQGDSAMYLCASSSPTGVGEKLFFGSGTQLSVL.